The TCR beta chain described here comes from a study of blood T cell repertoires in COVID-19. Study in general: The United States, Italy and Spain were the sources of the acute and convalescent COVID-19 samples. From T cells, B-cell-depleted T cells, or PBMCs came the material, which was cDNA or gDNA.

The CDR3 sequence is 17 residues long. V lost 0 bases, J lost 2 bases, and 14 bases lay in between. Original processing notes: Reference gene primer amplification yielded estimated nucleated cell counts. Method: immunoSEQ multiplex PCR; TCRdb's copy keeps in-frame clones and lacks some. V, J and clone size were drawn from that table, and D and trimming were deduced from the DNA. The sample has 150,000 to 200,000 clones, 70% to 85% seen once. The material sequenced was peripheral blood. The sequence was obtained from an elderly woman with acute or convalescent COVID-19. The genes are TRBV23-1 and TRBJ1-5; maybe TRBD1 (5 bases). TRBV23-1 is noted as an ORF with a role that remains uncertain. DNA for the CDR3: TGCGCCAGCAGTCAATCCGGGTCGGGGGGTGGCAATCAGCCCCAGCATTTT. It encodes CASSQSGSGGGNQPQHF.